Below, 9 T cell receptor beta chains from the same sample are listed, as sequenced in a study of T cell responses to AZD1222 COVID-19 vaccine. Only in-frame clones appear in the TCRdb table, and some are missing; sequencing was by immunoSEQ multiplex PCR. The sample gives about 150,000 clones, 87% of which show up once; about 9% is in the top ten. The material was peripheral blood, obtained 28 days after the second AZD1222 dose. The source of these receptors is an adult who received the AZD1222 COVID-19 vaccine.

This clone has just one count. The genes are TRBV5-4 and TRBJ2-1; 8 bases line up with TRBD2. Losses at the gene ends were 4 bases for V and 7 bases for J; bases not matched to a gene: 10. CDR3 length: 15 amino acids. Germline assignment: CDR1 SGHNT and CDR2 YYREEE (reference sequence). In DNA, the CDR3 is TGTGCCAGCAGCCCTGGCCAGCGGGAGACGAATGAGCAGTTCTTC. Translation: CASSPGQRETNEQFF.

CDR3 region: CASSPTGVQPQHF. CDR3 DNA: TGTGCCAGCAGCCCCACGGGGGTTCAGCCCCAGCATTTT. The chain is built from TRBV12-3 or TRBV12-4 and TRBJ1-5, with D maybe TRBD1 (5 bases). The CDR3 covers 13 residues. Trimming stripped 6 bases from V and 6 bases from J, with 12 bases between.

This chain links TRBV4-3 with TRBJ2-1; D is unresolved. Deletions cut 4 bases from V and 0 bases from J, with 10 bases between. Looked up from germline, CDR1 is LGHNA and CDR2 is YSLEER. This CDR3 comprises 15 residues. The CDR3 DNA follows: TGCGCCAGCAGCCGCGAGCAGTTCTCCTACAATGAGCAGTTCTTC. Its translation is CASSREQFSYNEQFF.

This clone was recorded a few times. The chain combines TRBV9 with TRBJ1-4, with D unclear. CDR1 and CDR2 from the germline V gene are SGDLS and YYNGEE. The CDR3 runs to 12 residues. Trimming removed 1 base from V and 10 bases from J, with 8 bases in between. CDR3 DNA: TGTGCCAGCAGCGTATCTGAAGGAAAACTGTTTTTT. It is translated as CASSVSEGKLFF.

The rearrangement joins TRBV5-4 to TRBJ2-1; perhaps TRBD2 as D (5 bases). The V end lost 5 bases, the J end lost 3 bases, and 15 bases lay between the germline ends. This CDR3 is 15 amino acids long. Germline V gene lookup returns CDR1 SGHNT and CDR2 YYREEE (reference sequence). CDR3 nucleotide sequence: TGTGCCAGCAGTCAAAGGGCTAGCAGCTACAATGAGCAGTTCTTC. It translates to CASSQRASSYNEQFF.

The genes are TRBV15 and TRBJ2-1; D call uncertain. CDR1 is LNHNV, CDR2 YYDKDF, per germline (reference sequence). Trimming removed 3 bases at V and 0 bases at J, with 18 bases between. The CDR3 is 18 residues long. CDR3 loop: CATSSDLGSLSSYNEQFF. The CDR3, as DNA: TGTGCCACCAGCAGTGACCTTGGGTCCTTGAGCTCCTACAATGAGCAGTTCTTC.

The chain recombines TRBV5-6 with TRBJ1-2; a possible D gene is TRBD1 (6 bases). CDR3 length: 13 residues. Germline values: CDR1 SGHDT, CDR2 YYEEEE. V was clipped by 5 bases and J by 14 bases, with 22 bases between them. This CDR3 reads CASSLYLQGKVTF. The CDR3 nucleotides read TGTGCCAGCAGTTTGTACTTACAGGGAAAGGTAACCTTC.

The chain has TRBV5-1 and TRBJ2-2; 13 bases agree with TRBD2. The CDR3 sequence is 17 residues long. Germline V CDR1 and CDR2: SGHRS, YFSETQ. The trim removed 4 bases at V and 0 bases at J, leaving 3 bases unmatched. The DNA of the CDR3 is TGCGCCAGCAGCCACGGACTAGCGGGGGCGAACACCGGGGAGCTGTTTTTT. Protein sequence: CASSHGLAGANTGELFF.

The CDR3 spells CSVVSRGNTEAFF. CDR3 DNA: TGCAGCGTTGTATCCAGGGGGAACACTGAAGCTTTCTTT. This chain joins TRBV29-1 and TRBJ1-1, with D perhaps matching TRBD1 (6 bases). Germline V gene sequence: CDR1 SQVTM, CDR2 ANQGSEA. V gave up 4 bases and J gave up 1 base, with 10 bases separating them. The CDR3 spans 13 residues.